Each of the 28 T cell receptor beta chains below was sequenced from the same sample in a study of blood T cells in healthy people across ages. Primers used in a second PCR of about 6 to 11 cycles were a sample-barcoded 5' primer and a J-beta primer mix. TCRdb independently ran MiXCR on the 5' RACE reads; one entry per CDR3 protein. The sample lists hundreds of thousands of distinct CDR3 sequences, roughly 32% occurring once. Sequenced material: blood. Receptor source: a woman aged 80 or over in good health.

This clonotype was seen at least ten times. In nucleotides, the CDR3 is TGTGCCAGCAGCGGAGATCTCTCTAACTATGGCTACACCTTC. Translation: CASSGDLSNYGYTF. The rearrangement joins TRBV5-6 to TRBJ1-2, with D uncertain. Trimming shortened V by 4 bases and J by 0 bases, and 10 bases separated the two germline ends. This CDR3 has 14 amino acids. CDR1 SGHDT and CDR2 YYEEEE come from the germline V gene. The variable domain in full, with the rest retrieved from reference TRBV5-6 and TRBJ1-2, is DAGVTQSPTHLIKTRGQQVTLRCSPKSGHDTVSWYQQALGQGPQFIFQYYEEEERQRGNFPDRFSGHQFPNYSSELNVNALLLGDSALYLCASSGDLSNYGYTFGSGTRLTVV.

J is TRBJ1-6 and V is TRBV7-2, with unresolved D. The ends were cut back, 1 base at V and 8 bases at J, with 12 bases in the middle. Germline loops: CDR1 SGHTA, CDR2 FQGNSA. There are 15 residues in the CDR3. The CDR3 sequence is CASSLVFEGDSPLHF. For the CDR3, the DNA is TGTGCCAGCAGCTTAGTGTTCGAGGGCGATTCACCCCTCCACTTT.

This clonotype was counted many times. This rearrangement joins TRBV7-2 to TRBJ1-2; 7 bases are shared with TRBD1. Trimming cost V 5 bases and J 3 bases; bases outside gene matches: 6. The CDR3 length is 14 residues. CDR1 SGHTA and CDR2 FQGNSA come from the germline V gene. This CDR3 reads CASSATGTDYGYTF. DNA for the CDR3: TGTGCCAGCAGCGCGACCGGGACAGACTATGGCTACACCTTC.

This clonotype was counted between two and nine times. J is TRBJ2-1 and V is TRBV12-3 or TRBV12-4; TRBD2 matches 9 bases. V lost 3 bases and J lost 3; bases outside the gene matches: 6. The CDR3 extends over 16 amino acids. CDR3 nucleotide sequence: TGTGCCAGCAGTTTTCTAGCGGGAAAAAACTACAATGAGCAGTTCTTC. Translated, it gives CASSFLAGKNYNEQFF.

This clonotype occurred a few times. The chain links TRBV5-5 to TRBJ1-2; 11 nucleotides agree with TRBD1. The CDR3 sequence is 17 residues long. V lost 4 bases, J lost 3 bases, and 11 bases stayed unmatched. Germline CDR1 and CDR2: SGHKS and YYEKEE (reference sequence). The CDR3 coding sequence is TGTGCCAGCAGCCGCCCCGGACAGGGGGCCTTGTACTATGGCTACACCTTC. Its protein product is CASSRPGQGALYYGYTF.

The chain uses TRBV7-6 and TRBJ1-3, with D tentatively TRBD1 (5 bases). The CDR3 is made up of 15 amino acids. The germline V gene encodes CDR1 SGHVS and CDR2 FNYEAQ. The V and J ends lost 10 bases and 0 bases respectively, with 16 bases between them. CDR3 sequence (DNA): TGTGCCACCACAAGCGGGGCATTCTCTGGAAACACCATATATTTT. Its protein product is CATTSGAFSGNTIYF.

This clonotype showed up just a few times. The chain is built from TRBV6-5 and TRBJ2-2; D is unresolved. Per germline, CDR1 MNHEY and CDR2 SVGAGI. The CDR3 spans 14 residues. V dropped 4 bases and J dropped 7 bases, with 13 bases sitting between them. CDR3 in amino acids: CASSSGRKSGELFF. CDR3 sequence (DNA): TGTGCCAGCAGTTCGGGCAGGAAGAGCGGGGAGCTGTTTTTT.

The chain uses TRBV5-1 and TRBJ1-4; D might be TRBD1 (5 bases). CDR1 is SGHRS and CDR2 is YFSETQ in the germline V gene. V lost 0 bases, J lost 8 bases, and 11 bases lay in between. The CDR3 is 14 amino acids. CDR3 residues: CASSLAVRTEKLFF. The DNA of the CDR3 is TGCGCCAGCAGCTTGGCCGTTAGGACAGAAAAACTGTTTTTT.

This clonotype has a count of ten or more. This rearrangement joins TRBV6-2 or TRBV6-3 to TRBJ2-7; 8 bases map to TRBD2. The trim removed 6 bases at V and 4 bases at J, leaving 8 bases unmatched. The CDR3 has 14 amino acids. Germline lookup yields CDR1 MNHEY and CDR2 SVGEGT. The CDR3 coding sequence is TGTGCCAGCAGACCGGGACTAGGGGGTTACGAGCAGTACTTC. Its protein product is CASRPGLGGYEQYF.

Of note for this clonotype: A much bigger clone sits one base away, suggesting this may be a read error. The chain joins TRBV5-1 to TRBJ2-2, with a tentative D call TRBD1 (6 bases). Looked up from germline, CDR1 is SGHRS and CDR2 is YFSETQ. This CDR3 has 17 amino acids. CDR3 bases: TGCGCCAGCAGCTCACGAGGGGGTGGGGCAGCCACCGGGGAGCGGTTTTTT. Protein sequence: CASSSRGGGAATGERFF.

This clonotype was picked up many times. The V gene is TRBV20-1, the J gene TRBJ1-5; tentative D call: TRBD1 (5 bases). V was shortened by 7 bases and J by 0 bases, with 13 bases between the two germline ends. This CDR3 is built from 14 residues. Per the germline V gene, CDR1 is DFQATT and CDR2 is SNEGSKA (reference sequence). CDR3 nucleotide sequence: TGCAGTGGGCAGGGCCTCAATAGCAATCAGCCCCAGCATTTT. Its translation: CSGQGLNSNQPQHF.

The table lists this clonotype with many counts. The J gene is TRBJ2-4, the V gene TRBV20-1; 10 nucleotides line up with TRBD1. Germline V gene lookup returns CDR1 DFQATT and CDR2 SNEGSKA (reference sequence). This CDR3 has 14 amino acids. The CDR3 sequence is CSKRDRGTKNIQYF. CDR3 nucleotide sequence: TGCAGCAAACGGGACAGGGGTACCAAAAACATTCAGTACTTC.

This clonotype has a count of ten or more. This rearrangement joins TRBV7-8 to TRBJ2-1; D unclear. The ends were cut back, 2 bases at V and 15 bases at J, with 17 bases in the middle. The CDR3 length is 13 residues. Germline CDR1 reads SGHVS; CDR2 reads FQNEAQ. CDR3 nucleotide sequence: TGTGCCAGCAGCTTACCAGCCGGCTCTAGGAGGTTCTTC. Its translation: CASSLPAGSRRFF. Based on the CDR3 plus reference TRBV7-8 and TRBJ2-1, the full variable domain is GAGVSQSPRYKVAKRGQDVALRCDPISGHVSLFWYQQALGQGPEFLTYFQNEAQLDKSGLPSDRFFAERPEGSVSTLKIQRTQQEDSAVYLCASSLPAGSRRFFGPGTRLTVL.

This chain connects TRBV5-1 to TRBJ2-1; D possibly matches TRBD1 or TRBD2 (6 bases each). The V gene's germline CDR1 is SGHRS and CDR2 YFSETQ. Trimming took off 8 bases at V and 1 base at J, with 16 bases between the two ends. The CDR3 length is 15 residues. CDR3 loop: CASNGGRRSYNEQFF. For the CDR3, the DNA is TGCGCCAGTAACGGGGGCAGGAGATCCTACAATGAGCAGTTCTTC.

This clonotype was seen ten or more times. The rearrangement joins TRBV5-1 to TRBJ2-1; TRBD2 matches at 11 bases. The J segment lost 3 bases and the V segment lost 3 bases, leaving 2 bases of the junction unmatched. This CDR3 comprises 15 residues. The germline V gene has CDR1 SGHRS and CDR2 YFSETQ. CDR3 residues: CASSSGTSGYNEQFF. DNA of the CDR3: TGCGCCAGCAGCTCCGGGACTAGCGGCTACAATGAGCAGTTCTTC. Together with reference TRBV5-1 and TRBJ2-1, the CDR3 gives the full variable domain: KAGVTQTPRYLIKTRGQQVTLSCSPISGHRSVSWYQQTPGQGLQFLFEYFSETQRNKGNFPGRFSGRQFSNSRSEMNVSTLELGDSALYLCASSSGTSGYNEQFFGPGTRLTVL.

This clonotype was counted at least ten times. This chain joins TRBV7-2 and TRBJ2-5, with D perhaps TRBD2 (5 bases). V lost 5 bases and J lost 1, with 17 bases in between. This CDR3 is built from 16 residues. In germline, CDR1 is SGHTA, CDR2 FQGNSA. CDR3 DNA sequence: TGTGCCAGCAGCCAGAGTACGGCAGCGGCCCAAGAGACCCAGTACTTC. Its translation: CASSQSTAAAQETQYF.

Note on this clonotype: A read error is possible here, since a much larger clone lies one base away. CDR3 bases: TGCAGCGTCCCTTGGTCAGGGAGGAATGAGCAGTACTTC. It translates to CSVPWSGRNEQYF. The V call is TRBV29-1, the J call TRBJ2-5, with a weak D call TRBD2 (6 bases). Germline values: CDR1 SQVTM, CDR2 ANQGSEA. The ends were cut back, 6 bases at V and 11 bases at J, with 22 bases in the middle. The CDR3 covers 13 residues.

V and J are TRBV25-1 and TRBJ2-3; D is possibly TRBD2 (5 bases). Per germline, CDR1 MGHDK and CDR2 SYGVNS. Trimming left V 3 bases short and J 7 bases short, with 14 bases between. This CDR3 spans 14 amino acids. CDR3 amino acids: CASSETGVTNTQYF. The CDR3 DNA is TGTGCCAGCAGTGAGACCGGGGTGACGAATACGCAGTATTTT.

This clonotype was seen only a few times. The chain carries TRBV28 and TRBJ2-2; D may correspond to TRBD1 or TRBD2 (5 bases each). The CDR3 totals 15 residues. Germline V CDR1 and CDR2: MDHEN, SYDVKM. Trimming took 6 bases from V and 6 from J, leaving 17 bases between them. The chain's CDR3 is CASRAEGNGAGELFF. The CDR3 DNA reads as TGTGCCAGCAGAGCCGAGGGGAACGGGGCCGGGGAGCTGTTTTTT.

This clonotype was counted many times. V usage is TRBV5-1 and J usage is TRBJ2-5; 8 bases are shared with TRBD1. CDR3 length: 15 amino acids. Germline V gene data show CDR1 as SGHRS and CDR2 as YFSETQ. V lost 0 bases, J lost 1 base, and 2 bases stayed unmatched. CDR3 sequence: CASSLGTGSQETQYF. The DNA for the CDR3 is TGCGCCAGCAGCTTGGGGACAGGGAGCCAAGAGACCCAGTACTTC. The complete variable domain, with remaining parts taken from reference TRBV5-1 and TRBJ2-5, reads KAGVTQTPRYLIKTRGQQVTLSCSPISGHRSVSWYQQTPGQGLQFLFEYFSETQRNKGNFPGRFSGRQFSNSRSEMNVSTLELGDSALYLCASSLGTGSQETQYFGPGTRLLVL.

The gene calls are TRBV7-8 and TRBJ2-5; D perhaps matches TRBD2 (6 bases). Germline CDR1 is SGHVS and CDR2 is FQNEAQ. V lost 5 bases and J lost 2, with 15 bases in between. The CDR3 runs 15 residues. CDR3 DNA sequence: TGTGCCAGCAGCCGGATAGGCGGGATACAAGAGACCCAGTACTTC. As protein: CASSRIGGIQETQYF.

This clonotype occurred many times. The gene calls are TRBV7-9 and TRBJ2-7, with D unresolved. The V gene lost 4 bases and the J gene lost 2 bases, with 18 bases spanning the gap. CDR1 SEHNR and CDR2 FQNEAQ come from the germline V gene (reference sequence). The CDR3 runs to 16 residues. DNA for the CDR3: TGTGCCAGCAGCTCTAGAGTCACGGACGAAACCTACGAGCAGTACTTC. Translating gives CASSSRVTDETYEQYF.

This clonotype has at least ten counts. The V call is TRBV7-2, the J call TRBJ2-1, with 13 nucleotides matching TRBD2. V lost 6 bases and J lost 6; bases outside the gene matches: 5. The germline CDR1 and CDR2 sequences are SGHTA and FQGNSA. The CDR3 is 15 amino acids. The CDR3 sequence: CASSRTSGGLNEQFF. The CDR3 DNA reads TGTGCCAGCAGTAGGACTAGCGGGGGCCTCAATGAGCAGTTCTTC.

At least ten counts were recorded for this clonotype. The chain carries TRBV5-1 and TRBJ2-7; D call uncertain. The CDR3 contains 13 residues. Trimming took 5 bases from V and 7 from J, leaving 16 bases between them. Germline CDR1 and CDR2: SGHRS and YFSETQ. In DNA form, the CDR3 reads TGCGCCAGCAGTTCTGGGCCTGGCCGGGAGCAGTACTTC. Protein: CASSSGPGREQYF.

This chain links TRBV29-1 with TRBJ1-1; D remains ambiguous. Deletions cut 6 bases from V and 0 bases from J, with 8 bases between. The germline CDR1 and CDR2 sequences are SQVTM and ANQGSEA. The CDR3 consists of 12 residues. CDR3 nucleotide sequence: TGCAGCGTAGACGTATTGAACACTGAAGCTTTCTTT. Amino acid sequence: CSVDVLNTEAFF. The whole variable domain, remainder taken from reference TRBV29-1 and TRBJ1-1, is SAVISQKPSRDICQRGTSLTIQCQVDSQVTMMFWYRQQPGQSLTLIATANQGSEATYESGFVIDKFPISRPNLTFSTLTVSNMSPEDSSIYLCSVDVLNTEAFFGQGTRLTVV.

The chain couples TRBV6-1 to TRBJ2-1, with 8 bases that match TRBD1. V shed 1 base, J shed 5 bases, and the junction held 7 bases outside the gene matches. CDR3 length: 16 residues. Per the germline V gene, CDR1 is MNHNS and CDR2 is SASEGT. CDR3: CASSEESTGGHNEQFF. CDR3 bases: TGTGCCAGCAGTGAAGAGAGCACAGGGGGACACAATGAGCAGTTCTTC.

This clonotype was picked up many times. This CDR3 reads CSARDRGSDEKLFF. DNA for the CDR3: TGCAGTGCTAGAGACAGGGGATCGGATGAAAAACTGTTTTTT. V usage is TRBV20-1 and J usage is TRBJ1-4; perhaps TRBD1 as D (6 bases). The CDR3 is made up of 14 amino acids. Trimming took off 0 bases at V and 6 bases at J, with 11 bases between the two ends. Per germline, CDR1 DFQATT and CDR2 SNEGSKA (reference sequence).

About this clonotype itself: A read error is possible here, since a much larger clone lies one base away. This chain links TRBV9 with TRBJ2-1; the match to TRBD1 covers 8 bases. The DNA end favors TRBJ2-7, so the J call may be wrong. CDR1 and CDR2 from the germline V gene are SGDLS and YYNGEE. The CDR3 is made up of 14 amino acids. The CDR3 bases are TGTGCCAGCAGCGTAGGGGACAGGAGCTACGAGCAGTACTTC. Translation gives CASSVGDRSYEQYF.